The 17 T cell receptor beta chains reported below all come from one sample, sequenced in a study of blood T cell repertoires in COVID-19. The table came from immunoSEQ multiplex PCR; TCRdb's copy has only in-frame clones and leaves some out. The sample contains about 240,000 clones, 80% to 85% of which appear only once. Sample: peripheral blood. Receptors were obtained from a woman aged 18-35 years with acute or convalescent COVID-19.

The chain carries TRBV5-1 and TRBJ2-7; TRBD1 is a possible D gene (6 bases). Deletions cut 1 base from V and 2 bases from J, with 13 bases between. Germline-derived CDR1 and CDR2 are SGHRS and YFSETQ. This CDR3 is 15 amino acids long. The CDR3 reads CASSLSGAGAYEQYF. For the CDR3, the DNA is TGCGCCAGCAGCTTGAGTGGGGCAGGGGCCTACGAGCAGTACTTC.

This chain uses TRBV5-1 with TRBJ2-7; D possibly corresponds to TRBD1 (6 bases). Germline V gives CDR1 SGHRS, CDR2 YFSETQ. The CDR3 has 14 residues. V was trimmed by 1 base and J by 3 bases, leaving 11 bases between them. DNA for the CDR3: TGCGCCAGCAGCTTGAACAGGGAGATCTACGAGCAGTACTTC. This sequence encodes CASSLNREIYEQYF.

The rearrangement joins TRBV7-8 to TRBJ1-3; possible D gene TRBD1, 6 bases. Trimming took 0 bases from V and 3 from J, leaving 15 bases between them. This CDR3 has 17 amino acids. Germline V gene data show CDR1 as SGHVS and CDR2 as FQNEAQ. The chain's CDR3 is CASSLAGGPTGGNTIYF. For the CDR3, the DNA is TGTGCCAGCAGCTTAGCAGGGGGACCCACCGGTGGAAACACCATATATTTT.

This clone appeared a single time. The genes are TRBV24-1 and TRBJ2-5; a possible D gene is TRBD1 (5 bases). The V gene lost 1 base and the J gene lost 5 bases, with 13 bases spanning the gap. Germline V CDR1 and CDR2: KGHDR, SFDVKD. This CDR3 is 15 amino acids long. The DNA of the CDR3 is TGTGCCACCAGTGATTTCTCCCAGGGCGCGGAGACCCAGTACTTC. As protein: CATSDFSQGAETQYF.

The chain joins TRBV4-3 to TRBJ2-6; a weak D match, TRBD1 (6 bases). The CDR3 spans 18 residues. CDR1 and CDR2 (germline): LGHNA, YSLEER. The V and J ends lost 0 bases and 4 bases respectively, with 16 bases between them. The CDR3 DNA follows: TGCGCCAGCAGCCAAGATTTTAGGGGGTCAGGCGGGGCCAACGTCCTGACTTTC. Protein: CASSQDFRGSGGANVLTF.

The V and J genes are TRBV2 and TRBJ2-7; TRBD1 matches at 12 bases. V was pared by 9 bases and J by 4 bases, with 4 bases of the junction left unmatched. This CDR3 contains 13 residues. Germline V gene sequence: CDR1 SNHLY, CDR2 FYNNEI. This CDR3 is CASRDRGRYEQYF. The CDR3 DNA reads TGTGCCAGTAGGGACAGGGGGCGATACGAGCAGTACTTC.

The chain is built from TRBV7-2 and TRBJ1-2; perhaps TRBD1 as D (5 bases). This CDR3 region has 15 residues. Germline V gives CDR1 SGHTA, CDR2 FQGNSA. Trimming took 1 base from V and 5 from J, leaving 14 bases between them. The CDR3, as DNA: TGTGCCAGCAGCTTAGGCAGCCTGGGGGGTTATGGCTACACCTTC. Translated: CASSLGSLGGYGYTF. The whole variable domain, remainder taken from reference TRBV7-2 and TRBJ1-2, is GAGVSQSPSNKVTEKGKDVELRCDPISGHTALYWYRQSLGQGLEFLIYFQGNSAPDKSGLPSDRFSAERTGGSVSTLTIQRTQQEDSAVYLCASSLGSLGGYGYTFGSGTRLTVV.

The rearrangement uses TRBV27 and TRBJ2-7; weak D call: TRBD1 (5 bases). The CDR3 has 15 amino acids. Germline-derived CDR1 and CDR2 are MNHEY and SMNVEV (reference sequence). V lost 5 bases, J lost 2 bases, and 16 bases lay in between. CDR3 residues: CASSPRVGQAYEQYF. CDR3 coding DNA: TGTGCCAGCAGTCCCAGGGTCGGGCAGGCCTACGAGCAGTACTTC.

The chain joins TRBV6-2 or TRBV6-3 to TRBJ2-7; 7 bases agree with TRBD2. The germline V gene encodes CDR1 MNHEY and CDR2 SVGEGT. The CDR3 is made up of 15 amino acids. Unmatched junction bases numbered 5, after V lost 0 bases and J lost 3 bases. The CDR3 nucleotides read TGTGCCAGCAGTTACTCGGCCGGGAGGATCTACGAGCAGTACTTC. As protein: CASSYSAGRIYEQYF.

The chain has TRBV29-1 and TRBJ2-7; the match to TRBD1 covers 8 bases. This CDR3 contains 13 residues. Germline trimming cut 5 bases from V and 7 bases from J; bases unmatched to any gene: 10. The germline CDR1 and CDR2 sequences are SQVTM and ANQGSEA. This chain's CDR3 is CSVRGQGLGEQYF. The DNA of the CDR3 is TGCAGCGTTCGTGGACAGGGCCTCGGTGAGCAGTACTTC.

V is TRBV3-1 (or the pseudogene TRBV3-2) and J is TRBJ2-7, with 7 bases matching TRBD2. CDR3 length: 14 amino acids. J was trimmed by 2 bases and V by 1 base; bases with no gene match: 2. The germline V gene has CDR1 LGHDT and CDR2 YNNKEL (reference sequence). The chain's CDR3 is CASSQVAGAYEQYF. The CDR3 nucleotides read TGTGCCAGCAGCCAAGTGGCGGGAGCCTACGAGCAGTACTTC.

CDR3 nucleotide sequence: TGTGCCAGCAGTTACCGGCTAGCGGAAACCTATGAGCAGTTCTTC. It yields the protein CASSYRLAETYEQFF. This chain joins TRBV6-5 and TRBJ2-1; TRBD2 matches 7 bases. V was pared by 2 bases and J by 8 bases, with 9 bases of the junction left unmatched. The CDR3 sequence is 15 residues long. Germline CDR1 is MNHEY and CDR2 is SVGAGI.

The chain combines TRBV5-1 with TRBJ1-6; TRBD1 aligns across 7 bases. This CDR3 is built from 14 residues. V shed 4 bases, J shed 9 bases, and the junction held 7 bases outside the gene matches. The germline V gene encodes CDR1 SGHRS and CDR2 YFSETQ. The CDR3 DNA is TGCGCCAGCAGCCAGACAGGGACGCGTTCACCCCTCCACTTT. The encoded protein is CASSQTGTRSPLHF.

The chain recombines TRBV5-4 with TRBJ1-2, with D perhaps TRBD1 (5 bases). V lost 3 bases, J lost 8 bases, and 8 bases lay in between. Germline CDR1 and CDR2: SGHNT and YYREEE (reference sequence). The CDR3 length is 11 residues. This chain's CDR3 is CASSWGEGYTF. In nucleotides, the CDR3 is TGTGCCAGCAGCTGGGGGGAGGGCTACACCTTC.

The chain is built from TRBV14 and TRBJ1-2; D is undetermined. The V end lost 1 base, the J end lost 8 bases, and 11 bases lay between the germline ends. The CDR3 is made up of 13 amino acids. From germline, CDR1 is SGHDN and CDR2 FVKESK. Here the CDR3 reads CASSQVPGYGYTF. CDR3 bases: TGTGCCAGCAGCCAAGTCCCGGGGTACGGCTACACCTTC. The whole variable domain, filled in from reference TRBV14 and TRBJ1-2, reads EAGVTQFPSHSVIEKGQTVTLRCDPISGHDNLYWYRRVMGKEIKFLLHFVKESKQDESGMPNNRFLAERTGGTYSTLKVQPAELEDSGVYFCASSQVPGYGYTFGSGTRLTVV.

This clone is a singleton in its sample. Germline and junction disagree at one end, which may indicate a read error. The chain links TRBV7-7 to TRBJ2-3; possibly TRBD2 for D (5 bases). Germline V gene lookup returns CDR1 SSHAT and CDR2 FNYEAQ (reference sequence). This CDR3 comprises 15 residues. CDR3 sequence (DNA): TGTGCTAGCAGCTTAGGAGGCCCCCCGGAGGATACGCAGTATTTT. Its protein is CASSLGGPPEDTQYF.

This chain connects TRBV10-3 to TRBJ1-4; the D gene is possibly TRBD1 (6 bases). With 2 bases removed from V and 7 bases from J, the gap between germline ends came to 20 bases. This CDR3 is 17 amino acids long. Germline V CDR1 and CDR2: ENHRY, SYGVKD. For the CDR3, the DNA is TGTGCCATCAGTGAGAGTTGGATAGGGGGTGTGGGTGAAAAACTGTTTTTT. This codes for CAISESWIGGVGEKLFF.